This is a list of T cell receptor beta chains from one sample in a study of blood T cell repertoires in COVID-19. The repertoire was sequenced with immunoSEQ multiplex PCR; TCRdb's copy has only in-frame clones and lacks some. The data contain around 110,000 clones, around 88% of them singletons. Sequencing was carried out using peripheral blood. Receptor source: a man aged 50-60 years with active or convalescent COVID-19. Each CDR3 is given with its conserved first and last residue. A D gene is named only where the DNA matches it firmly. Only part of the rows carry a size: once, few, many, or a class if the clone is expanded.

len	abundance	v_gene	j_gene	d_gene	CDR3aa	CDR3nt
15	-	TRBV28	TRBJ2-5	-	CASSLRPGRQETQYF	TGTGCCAGCAGTTTACGACCGGGAAGACAAGAGACCCAGTACTTC
13	-	TRBV27	TRBJ2-7	TRBD2	CASSLTSGYEQYF	TGTGCCAGCAGCCTTACTAGCGGGTACGAGCAGTACTTC
14	-	TRBV28	TRBJ1-2	TRBD1	CASSARDSSIRYTF	TGTGCCAGCAGTGCTCGGGACAGCAGTATCCGCTACACCTTC
18	-	TRBV4-2	TRBJ1-3	-	CASSQDRRSPSSGNTIYF	TGTGCCAGCAGCCAAGATCGTCGTAGCCCCAGCTCTGGAAACACCATATATTTT
16	-	TRBV27	TRBJ2-1	TRBD1	CASSLVDRGIYNEQFF	TGTGCCAGCAGTTTAGTCGACAGGGGTATTTACAATGAGCAGTTCTTC
14	-	TRBV2	TRBJ1-3	-	CASMVRSSGNTIYF	TGTGCCAGCATGGTCCGTAGCTCTGGAAACACCATATATTTT
15	-	TRBV28	TRBJ1-5	TRBD1	CASKQTGGTDQPQHF	TGTGCCAGCAAACAGACAGGGGGTACGGATCAGCCCCAGCATTTT
17	few	TRBV18	TRBJ2-2	TRBD2	CASSRTSGISGTGELFF	TGTGCCAGCTCCCGGACTAGCGGGATCTCGGGGACCGGGGAGCTGTTTTTT
14	-	TRBV24-1	TRBJ2-7	-	CATISSTGSYEQYF	TGTGCCACCATTTCCTCTACAGGGTCCTACGAGCAGTACTTC
13	-	TRBV6-2/TRBV6-3	TRBJ1-2	-	CASSYGQNYGYTF	TGTGCCAGCAGCTATGGACAAAACTATGGCTACACCTTC
12	-	TRBV2	TRBJ2-2	-	CAARRLPGELFF	TGTGCCGCAAGGAGGCTCCCCGGGGAGCTGTTTTTT
14	-	TRBV30	TRBJ1-1	-	CAWSVGRRNTEAFF	TGTGCCTGGAGTGTGGGGCGCCGGAACACTGAAGCTTTCTTT
13	-	TRBV6-5	TRBJ1-2	-	CASSYDRIYGYTF	TGTGCCAGCAGTTACGACAGGATCTATGGCTACACCTTC
11	-	TRBV30	TRBJ2-1	-	CAWKRYNEQFF	TGTGCCTGGAAGCGCTACAATGAGCAGTTCTTC
15	-	TRBV7-2	TRBJ2-7	-	CASSLVQMASYEQYF	TGTGCCAGCAGCTTAGTTCAGATGGCCTCCTACGAGCAGTACTTC
14	once	TRBV28	TRBJ2-7	-	CASSLPKTGYEQYF	TGTGCCAGCAGTCTTCCTAAGACAGGCTACGAGCAGTACTTC
15	-	TRBV18	TRBJ1-5	TRBD1	CASSRGQVRNQPQHF	TGTGCCAGCTCACGCGGACAGGTGCGCAATCAGCCCCAGCATTTT
14	-	TRBV2	TRBJ2-1	TRBD1	CASESGTGRNEQFF	TGTGCCAGCGAGTCAGGGACAGGGCGCAATGAGCAGTTCTTC
15	-	TRBV19	TRBJ2-2	TRBD1	CASSSGTGWTGELFF	TGTGCCAGTAGCTCCGGGACAGGCTGGACCGGGGAGCTGTTTTTT
17	few	TRBV4-1	TRBJ1-3	TRBD1	CASSQEGTGVSGNTIYF	TGCGCCAGCAGCCAAGAGGGGACAGGGGTCTCTGGAAACACCATATATTTT
15	-	TRBV6-5	TRBJ2-7	TRBD2	CASSSWGGTSYEQYF	TGTGCCAGCAGTTCCTGGGGGGGGACTTCCTACGAGCAGTACTTC
14	-	TRBV18	TRBJ2-7	-	CASSSPGASYEQYF	TGTGCCAGCTCATCTCCGGGTGCCTCCTACGAGCAGTACTTC
16	-	TRBV7-8	TRBJ2-1	TRBD2	CASSFKPGLADNEQFF	TGTGCCAGCAGCTTTAAACCGGGACTAGCGGACAATGAGCAGTTCTTC
14	-	TRBV20-1	TRBJ1-2	-	CSAGGRSPQGRYTF	TGCAGTGCTGGTGGAAGATCTCCCCAGGGTCGTTACACCTTC
13	-	TRBV25-1	TRBJ1-2	-	CASKSDSPYGYTF	TGTGCCAGCAAGTCGGACAGCCCGTATGGCTACACCTTC
15	-	TRBV30	TRBJ1-1	-	CAWTRTVRMNTEAFF	TGTGCCTGGACTCGGACAGTCCGGATGAACACTGAAGCTTTCTTT
17	-	TRBV19	TRBJ2-1	TRBD1	CASSGLATGSPYNEQFF	TGTGCCAGTAGTGGACTCGCGACAGGGTCACCCTACAATGAGCAGTTCTTC
14	-	TRBV28	TRBJ1-2	-	CASSQPTFRYGYTF	TGTGCCAGCAGTCAACCGACTTTCCGCTATGGCTACACCTTC
12	few	TRBV6-1	TRBJ2-1	-	CASSDPQGTKFF	TGTGCCAGCAGTGACCCACAGGGTACCAAGTTCTTC
11	-	TRBV3-1/TRBV3-2	TRBJ1-2	-	CASKATYGYTF	TGTGCCAGCAAAGCCACCTATGGCTACACCTTC
14	-	TRBV13	TRBJ2-5	TRBD2	CASSLLAGQETQYF	TGTGCCAGCAGCTTACTAGCGGGCCAAGAGACCCAGTACTTC
12	-	TRBV11-1	TRBJ1-1	-	CASSFSDTEAFF	TGTGCCAGCAGCTTTTCAGACACTGAAGCTTTCTTT
17	-	TRBV5-1	TRBJ1-4	TRBD1	CASSAGQGFGTNEKLFF	TGCGCCAGCAGCGCCGGACAGGGGTTTGGAACTAATGAAAAACTGTTTTTT
14	-	TRBV3-1/TRBV3-2	TRBJ2-7	TRBD1	CASSQSTGVYEQYF	TGTGCCAGCAGCCAGTCGACAGGGGTCTACGAGCAGTACTTC
14	-	TRBV5-1	TRBJ1-2	-	CASSLSTASYGYTF	TGCGCCAGCAGCTTGAGTACAGCCTCCTATGGCTACACCTTC
13	-	TRBV7-2	TRBJ2-7	-	CASSLERGNEQYF	TGTGCCAGCAGCTTAGAAAGGGGGAACGAGCAGTACTTC
15	-	TRBV4-3	TRBJ1-5	-	CASSQDGGFNQPQHF	TGCGCCAGCAGCCAAGATGGCGGGTTCAATCAGCCCCAGCATTTT
15	-	TRBV28	TRBJ1-1	-	CATLGRERAYTEAFF	TGTGCCACCCTGGGCAGGGAAAGGGCTTACACTGAAGCTTTCTTT
14	-	TRBV5-1	TRBJ2-7	TRBD1	CASTEGQALGEQYF	TGCGCCAGCACCGAGGGACAGGCCTTAGGTGAGCAGTACTTC
15	few	TRBV6-2/TRBV6-3	TRBJ1-1	TRBD1	CASSDTGQGATEAFF	TGTGCCAGCAGTGACACGGGACAGGGGGCAACTGAAGCTTTCTTT
19	-	TRBV11-2	TRBJ2-4	-	CASSLDHPPSGRAKNIQYF	TGTGCCAGCAGCTTAGATCATCCCCCCTCAGGGCGGGCCAAAAACATTCAGTACTTC
15	-	TRBV6-1	TRBJ2-3	-	CASSEGVPSTDTQYF	TGTGCCAGCAGCGAAGGAGTTCCAAGCACAGATACGCAGTATTTT
13	few	TRBV19	TRBJ1-5	-	CASSSPQNQPQHF	TGTGCCAGTAGTAGCCCCCAGAATCAGCCCCAGCATTTT
18	-	TRBV4-1	TRBJ1-3	-	CASSQGYFGTMVGNTIYF	TGCGCCAGCAGCCAAGGTTACTTCGGGACAATGGTAGGAAACACCATATATTTT
15	-	TRBV11-3	TRBJ2-2	TRBD2	CASSTGLAGTGELFF	TGTGCCAGCAGCACGGGACTAGCGGGGACCGGGGAGCTGTTTTTT
16	-	TRBV18	TRBJ1-3	TRBD1	CASSAGQRTSGNTIYF	TGTGCCAGCTCAGCGGGACAGCGAACCTCTGGAAACACCATATATTTT
16	-	TRBV25-1	TRBJ1-2	-	CASSDRTLASGDGYTF	TGTGCCAGCAGTGACCGGACATTGGCCTCGGGTGATGGCTACACCTTC
12	few	TRBV7-9	TRBJ2-7	-	CASSGTGYEQYF	TGTGCCAGCAGCGGCACAGGGTACGAGCAGTACTTC
14	-	TRBV28	TRBJ1-4	-	CASRKPGHLEKLFF	TGTGCCAGCAGGAAACCGGGACACCTAGAAAAACTGTTTTTT
16	-	TRBV19	TRBJ1-5	TRBD1	CASSIEGAQGDQPQHF	TGTGCCAGTAGTATTGAAGGGGCCCAGGGGGATCAGCCCCAGCATTTT
13	-	TRBV12-3/TRBV12-4	TRBJ1-2	-	CASSLALGTRYTF	TGTGCCAGCAGTTTAGCGCTGGGCACTCGCTACACCTTC
15	-	TRBV13	TRBJ2-7	-	CASSLARDSSNEQYF	TGTGCCAGCAGCTTAGCCCGGGACTCCTCGAACGAGCAGTACTTC
14	once	TRBV5-1	TRBJ1-1	TRBD1	CASSLAGRGLEAFF	TGCGCCAGCAGCTTGGCGGGCAGGGGGCTTGAAGCTTTCTTT
16	-	TRBV5-1	TRBJ2-2	TRBD2	CASSSSGRANTGELFF	TGCGCCAGCAGCTCAAGCGGGAGGGCGAACACCGGGGAGCTGTTTTTT
11	-	TRBV12-3/TRBV12-4	TRBJ1-4	-	CASRRAEELFF	TGTGCCAGCAGGAGGGCCGAGGAACTGTTTTTT